The clone carrying this T cell receptor beta chain was counted at least ten times. This sample is part of a study of T cells in Graves' hyperthyroidism and ophthalmopathy. TCR beta CDR3 sequences were amplified from RNA transcripts. HTBI primers were the set used in a first-round RT-PCR of the TCR CDR3. TCRdb recomputed calls from the multiplex PCR reads with MiXCR, one row per CDR3 protein. The table shows about 280,000 distinct CDR3 sequences, with less than 30% occurring only once. There are 13 residues in the CDR3. Germline lookup yields CDR1 SQVTM and CDR2 ANQGSEA. Trimming pared 4 bases from V and 7 bases from J, leaving 13 bases between.

The material sequenced was blood. This TCR came from a man aged 40-50 years with Graves' hyperthyroidism that later progressed to Graves' ophthalmopathy. The rearrangement joins TRBV29-1 to TRBJ2-2, with D possibly TRBD1 on 6 matching bases. DNA for the CDR3: TGCAGCGTTGTAGGGGGTCCCGGCGGGGAGCTGTTTTTT. Translating gives CSVVGGPGGELFF.